This T cell receptor (beta chain) was found in a study of shared clonotypes between healthy human individuals. Study overall: Samples came from two female and three male donors aged 18 to 49. Findings and limits, study-wide: An effect of sequencing depth on clonotype sharing among donors was expected. The naive CD4 repertoires of a handful of donors were compared, and about 5% of clonotypes were shared.

The naive CD8 subset, CD45RO-negative cells positively selected for CCR7, excluded terminally differentiated effector memory CD45RA+ cells. Those who donated, Caucasian adults without exception, all lived in Nashville, Tennessee. Germline trimming cut 8 bases from V and 3 bases from J; bases unmatched to any gene: 7. The CDR3 spans 14 residues. Germline CDR1 is MNHNS and CDR2 is SASEGT. Turning to this clone: Its specificity is not known.

The table came from immunoSEQ multiplex PCR; TCRdb's copy has only in-frame clones and leaves some out. The sample lists a few million clones, 93% occurring once. The receptor's source is a man aged 18 to 35 in good health. Some clones in this sample may be carry-over from other donors' samples. This rearrangement joins TRBV6-1 to TRBJ2-1; 7 bases align to TRBD2. Sequenced material: naive CD8+ T cells from PBMCs. CDR3 amino acids: CASFWRTSYNEQFF. CDR3 nucleotides: TGTGCCAGCTTTTGGAGGACTAGCTACAATGAGCAGTTCTTC.